A single T cell receptor (beta chain) is shown here with its context. This specimen belongs to a study of spatial heterogeneity in lung cancer. TCRdb reprocessed the 5' RACE reads with MiXCR, giving one entry per CDR3 protein. The sample includes a few thousand distinct CDR3 sequences, 28% seen only once; the top ten take 35% to 45%. The V gene end was trimmed by 6 bases and the J gene end by 8 bases; junction bases not matched to a gene: 17. The CDR3 spans 18 residues. Germline V gene data show CDR1 as MRHNA and CDR2 as SNTAGT. As to time point: sample taken at primary tumor resection. The sequenced material consisted of unsorted whole RNA from tumor, nontumor lung or frozen PBMC.

V is TRBV6-4 and J is TRBJ1-6; 9 bases fit TRBD1. The receptor's source is a male donor with early-stage non-small cell lung cancer. The source was PBMCs, collected at surgery. In nucleotides, the CDR3 is TGTGCCAGCAGCGAGCCAAAGAGACAGGGGGATGAGGATTCACCCCTCCACTTT. Translated, it gives CASSEPKRQGDEDSPLHF.